This TCR beta chain was sequenced for a study of T cell changes during pregnancy in multiple sclerosis. Here immunoSEQ multiplex PCR was the method, and the copy in TCRdb shows in-frame clones only, minus some. This sample carries around 35,000 clones, around nine tenths of them seen once, and the ten largest clones take approximately 0.39%. Trimming took off 5 bases at V and 5 bases at J, with 12 bases between the two ends. The CDR3 totals 13 residues. CDR1 is SEHNR, CDR2 FQNEAQ, per germline (reference sequence). The clonotype comes from a female donor with multiple sclerosis, enrolled in a pregnancy study. This chain links TRBV7-9 with TRBJ2-5, with D perhaps matching TRBD2 (6 bases). The material sequenced was CD4+ T cells from peripheral blood mononuclear cells, taken in the second trimester of pregnancy. CDR3 DNA: TGTGCCAGCAGCGATACTAGCTTTGAGACCCAGTACTTC. Translated, it gives CASSDTSFETQYF. Filled out from reference TRBV7-9 and TRBJ2-5, the complete variable domain reads DTGVSQNPRHKITKRGQNVTFRCDPISEHNRLYWYRQTLGQGPEFLTYFQNEAQLEKSRLLSDRFSAERPKGSFSTLEIQRTEQGDSAMYLCASSDTSFETQYFGPGTRLLVL.